This TCR beta chain was observed in a study of blood T cell repertoires in COVID-19. About the research overall: The origin of the acute and convalescent COVID-19 samples was the United States, Italy and Spain. T cells, B-cell-depleted T cells, or PBMCs supplied cDNA or gDNA.

Under the authors' procedure: Reference gene primer amplification gave nucleated cell count estimates. Clones were read by immunoSEQ multiplex PCR, and TCRdb kept only the in-frame ones, dropping some. V, J and clone size derive from that table, while D and trimming were established from the DNA sequence. The profile shows 150,000 or so clones, about 90% of them singletons. The TCR comes from a man aged 45-65 years with acute or convalescent COVID-19. Sequenced sample: peripheral blood.

For the CDR3, the DNA is TGCGCCAGCAGCCAAGCCGACAGGAAAAATTCACCCCTCCACTTT. This gives the protein CASSQADRKNSPLHF. The J gene is TRBJ1-6, the V gene TRBV4-1; possible D gene TRBD1, 6 bases. Germline V gene lookup returns CDR1 MGHRA and CDR2 YSYEKL. The CDR3 is made up of 15 amino acids. Trimming removed 1 base at V and 7 bases at J, with 11 bases between.